The TCR beta chain described here comes from a study of shared T cell receptors in the human thymus. The CDR3 extends over 13 amino acids. V lost 4 bases and J lost 4, with 10 bases in between. The V gene's germline CDR1 is SGHDN and CDR2 FVKESK. Clones were sequenced by immunoSEQ multiplex PCR, and TCRdb holds only the in-frame ones, with some missing. There are hundreds of thousands of clones in the sample; around 87% occur only once, and 0.0094% lies in the top ten. The sample also formed part of further work on human thymus T cells.

The chain employs TRBV14 and TRBJ1-2, with D possibly matching TRBD1 (5 bases). Sample: thymocytes. The clonotype comes from a boy in the first two years of life with a congenital heart defect. The chain's CDR3 is CASSRQSFYGYTF. The CDR3, as DNA: TGTGCCAGCAGCCGACAGTCCTTCTATGGCTACACCTTC.